This T cell receptor (beta chain) was recovered during a study of graft-versus-host responses after intestinal transplantation (dated by TCRdb to 2020 to 2022). Regarding the research as a whole: The transplants that recipients received were multivisceral, liver-intestinal, or isolated intestinal. All recipients received anti-thymocyte globulin induction followed by maintenance tacrolimus and steroids for around 3 years. After intestinal transplantation, graft-versus-host and host-versus-graft alloreactive T cell clones were followed in the graft, circulation and bone marrow using bulk TCR-beta CDR3 sequencing. To identify alloreactive clones, pre-transplant mixed lymphocyte reaction products were sequenced and then compared with unstimulated pre-transplant donor and recipient T cells. A cohort of 24 intestinal transplant recipients, including one retransplant, was enrolled, and 3 patients lacking pretransplant specimens were excluded. Donor T cell macrochimerism was defined as a peak of at least 4% donor T cells among recipient peripheral blood mononuclear cells. Samples from a few later patients were sequenced in-house on an Illumina MiSeq with MiXCR processing rather than by the commercial service.

About this clone: There are no base qualities to consult, and no much larger clone falls within one base.

The method was the immunoSEQ multiplex PCR assay. In most patients, genomic DNA was isolated using the Qiagen DNeasy Blood and Tissue Kit and sent frozen to Adaptive Biotechnologies for TCR sequencing. High-throughput TCR-beta CDR3 sequencing of genomic DNA from most patients was performed by Adaptive Biotechnologies. The source study handled its data this way. TCR sequencing data were retrieved from Adaptive's ImmunoSEQ software for roughly 20 patients, whereas three other patients were processed with MiXCR and VDJtools. CD4 versus CD8 sorting errors were corrected by removing sequences found in both subsets at a frequency ratio below 5:1. Because the origin of CDR3 nucleotide sequences shared between donor and recipient could not be assigned, those sequences were removed. Alloreactive clones required at least 2-fold expansion over unstimulated cells and minimum CFSE-low frequency of 0.002% (template counts) or 0.001% (read counts). A clone was considered mappable if detected in the sequenced pre-transplant spleen, lymph node, or MLR CFSE-low populations of the donor or recipient. Cumulative frequency of alloreactive clones was calculated as a percentage of all sequences weighted by copy number. In its TCRdb copy, this immuneACCESS table keeps in-frame sequences only and misses some clones. Where compared with another copy, unresolved V genes explain less than half of these, and the others have no known cause. That table gives V, J and clone size, and the DNA gave D and trimming. The sample table records 20,000 or so clones; about a third of these occur just once. The top ten clonotypes cover approximately 9.6% of the sample.

Broad study findings and their caveats: Early after transplant, peak levels of circulating GvH clones were found to be associated with declines in HvG clones. Conclusions were limited by the relatively low number and heterogeneity of intestinal transplant patients. Patients with donor T cell macrochimerism had high GvH to HvG T cell clonal ratios in their allografts. GvH clones turned up in recipient bone marrow, with some appearing earlier in ileal mucosa or blood, a pattern consistent with an intestinal mucosal origin.

Trimming removed 0 bases from V and 0 bases from J, leaving 6 bases between the germline ends. CDR1 and CDR2, per the germline V gene, are LGHNA and YSLEER. The CDR3 measures 15 amino acids from cysteine to phenylalanine. Just the 45-base CDR3 DNA is kept, in frame starting at base 1. The time point label here, explained by the study, means: cells obtained before transplantation from donor or recipient. Mixed lymphocyte reactions plated around 200,000 CFSE-labeled pre-transplant responders with around 200,000 irradiated violet-dye-labeled stimulators and were cultured for 6 days. Proliferating CD3+CD4+CFSE-low and CD3+CD8+CFSE-low responder cells were FACS-sorted on a BD Influx sorter after the mixed lymphocyte reaction.

The source of this sequence is a human patient who received an intestinal transplant. The source material was alloreactive CD8+ T cells from a mixed lymphocyte reaction culture, sampled before intestinal transplant. This specimen's cell subset or site label, per the study, means: CFSE-low proliferating T cells sorted from approximately six-day pre-transplant mixed lymphocyte reaction (GvH or HvG direction). The chain was built from TRBV4-3 and TRBJ1-5; the D gene is unclear. CDR3 region: CASSQEEGSNQPQHF. The DNA sequence follows: TGCGCCAGCAGCCAAGAGGAGGGTAGCAATCAGCCCCAGCATTTT.